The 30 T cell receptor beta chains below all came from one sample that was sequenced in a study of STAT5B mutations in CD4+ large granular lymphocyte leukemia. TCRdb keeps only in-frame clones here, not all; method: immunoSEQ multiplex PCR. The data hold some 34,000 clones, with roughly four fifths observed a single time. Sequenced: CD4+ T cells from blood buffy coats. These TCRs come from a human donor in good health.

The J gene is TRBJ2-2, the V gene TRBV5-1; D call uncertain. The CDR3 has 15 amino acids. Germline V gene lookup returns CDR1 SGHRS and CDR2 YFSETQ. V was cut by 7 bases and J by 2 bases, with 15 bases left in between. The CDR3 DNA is TGCGCCAGCGGGTTGGCTGCTCGCAACACCGGGGAGCTGTTTTTT. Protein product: CASGLAARNTGELFF.

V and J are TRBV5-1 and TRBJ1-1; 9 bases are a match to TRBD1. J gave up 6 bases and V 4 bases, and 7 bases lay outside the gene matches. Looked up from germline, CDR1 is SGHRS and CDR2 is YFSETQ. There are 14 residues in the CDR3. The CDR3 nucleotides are TGCGCCAGCAGCCCGCGGGACAGGGCCGCTGAAGCTTTCTTT. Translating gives CASSPRDRAAEAFF.

The CDR3 loop reads CASSSTGGRYNEQFF. For the CDR3, the DNA is TGTGCCAGCAGTTCCACAGGGGGCCGTTACAATGAGCAGTTCTTC. The chain is built from TRBV28 and TRBJ2-1; 9 nucleotides agree with TRBD1. The CDR3 is 15 residues long. Germline values: CDR1 MDHEN, CDR2 SYDVKM. V lost 4 bases and J lost 4; bases outside the gene matches: 5.

CDR3 sequence reads: CASSLMFSTQYF. The CDR3 DNA reads TGTGCCAGCAGCTTAATGTTCAGCACGCAGTATTTT. The V and J genes are TRBV7-2 and TRBJ2-3; D is uncertain. The length of the CDR3 is 12 residues. Trimming took off 2 bases at V and 9 bases at J, with 9 bases between the two ends. Germline V CDR1 and CDR2: SGHTA, FQGNSA.

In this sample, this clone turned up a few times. The CDR3 is CASRQGGETQYF. DNA of the CDR3: TGTGCCTCACGGCAGGGAGGAGAGACCCAGTACTTC. The genes are TRBV30 and TRBJ2-5; possibly TRBD2 for D (6 bases). The CDR3 length is 12 residues. Germline V gene lookup returns CDR1 GTSNPN and CDR2 SVGIG (reference sequence). Trimming stripped 7 bases from V and 4 bases from J, with 13 bases between. The full variable domain, completed using reference TRBV30 and TRBJ2-5, is SQTIHQWPATLVQPVGSPLSLECTVEGTSNPNLYWYRQAAGRGLQLLFYSVGIGQISSEVPQNLSASRPQDRQFILSSKKLLLSDSGFYLCASRQGGETQYFGPGTRLLVL.

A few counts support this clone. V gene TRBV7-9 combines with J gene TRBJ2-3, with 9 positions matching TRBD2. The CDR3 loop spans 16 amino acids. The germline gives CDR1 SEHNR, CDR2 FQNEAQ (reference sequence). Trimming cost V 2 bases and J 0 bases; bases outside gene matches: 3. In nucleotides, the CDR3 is TGTGCCAGCAGCTTACGTCTAGCGGGGAGCACAGATACGCAGTATTTT. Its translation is CASSLRLAGSTDTQYF.

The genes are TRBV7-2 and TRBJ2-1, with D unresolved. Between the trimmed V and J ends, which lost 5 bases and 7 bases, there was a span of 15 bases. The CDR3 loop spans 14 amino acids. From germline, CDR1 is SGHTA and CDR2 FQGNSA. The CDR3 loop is CASSPVEKRNEQFF. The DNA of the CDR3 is TGTGCCAGCAGCCCCGTGGAGAAGAGGAATGAGCAGTTCTTC.

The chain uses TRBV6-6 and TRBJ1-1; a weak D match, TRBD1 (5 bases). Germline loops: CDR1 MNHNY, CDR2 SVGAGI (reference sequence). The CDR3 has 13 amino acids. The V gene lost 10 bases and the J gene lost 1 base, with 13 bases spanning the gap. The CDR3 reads CATEKTANTEAFF. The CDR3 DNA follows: TGTGCCACGGAAAAGACAGCGAACACTGAAGCTTTCTTT.

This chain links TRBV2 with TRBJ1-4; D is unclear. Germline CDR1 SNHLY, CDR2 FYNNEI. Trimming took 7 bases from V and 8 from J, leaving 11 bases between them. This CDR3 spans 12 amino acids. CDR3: CASTPGWEKLFF. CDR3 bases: TGTGCCAGCACGCCGGGGTGGGAAAAACTGTTTTTT.

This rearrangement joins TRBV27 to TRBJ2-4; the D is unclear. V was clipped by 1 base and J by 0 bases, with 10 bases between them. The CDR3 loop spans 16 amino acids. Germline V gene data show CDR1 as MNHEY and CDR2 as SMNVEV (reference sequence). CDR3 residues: CASSLFPGLAKNIQYF. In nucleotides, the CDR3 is TGTGCCAGCAGTTTATTCCCAGGATTAGCCAAAAACATTCAGTACTTC.

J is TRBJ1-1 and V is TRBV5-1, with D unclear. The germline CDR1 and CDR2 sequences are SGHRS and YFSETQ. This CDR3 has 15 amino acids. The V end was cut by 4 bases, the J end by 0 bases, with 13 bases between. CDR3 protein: CASSPLDMMNTEAFF. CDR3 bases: TGCGCCAGCAGCCCCCTTGATATGATGAACACTGAAGCTTTCTTT.

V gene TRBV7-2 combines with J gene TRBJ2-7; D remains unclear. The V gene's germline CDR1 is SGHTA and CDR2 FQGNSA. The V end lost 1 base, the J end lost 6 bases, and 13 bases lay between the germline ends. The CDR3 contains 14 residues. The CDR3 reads CASSLVLARGEQYF. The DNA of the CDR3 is TGTGCCAGCAGCTTAGTCTTGGCGCGCGGCGAGCAGTACTTC.

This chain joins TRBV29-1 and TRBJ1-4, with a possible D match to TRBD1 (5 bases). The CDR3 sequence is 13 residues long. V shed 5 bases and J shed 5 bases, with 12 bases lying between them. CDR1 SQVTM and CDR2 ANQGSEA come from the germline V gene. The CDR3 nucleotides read TGCAGCGTTTCCGGGACGGACAATGAAAAACTGTTTTTT. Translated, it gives CSVSGTDNEKLFF.

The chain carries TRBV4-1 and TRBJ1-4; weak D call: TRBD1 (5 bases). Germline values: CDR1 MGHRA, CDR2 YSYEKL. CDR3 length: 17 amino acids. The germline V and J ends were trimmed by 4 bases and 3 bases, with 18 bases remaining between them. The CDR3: CASSLTPGRGSNEKLFF. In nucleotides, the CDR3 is TGCGCCAGCAGCCTGACTCCTGGGAGGGGCTCTAATGAAAAACTGTTTTTT.

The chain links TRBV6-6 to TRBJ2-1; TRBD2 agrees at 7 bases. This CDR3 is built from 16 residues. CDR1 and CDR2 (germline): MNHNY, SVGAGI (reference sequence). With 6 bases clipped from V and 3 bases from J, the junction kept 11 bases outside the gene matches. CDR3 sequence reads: CASSRAAAGSYNEQFF. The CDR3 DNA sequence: TGTGCCAGCAGCCGAGCCGCAGCGGGAAGCTACAATGAGCAGTTCTTC.

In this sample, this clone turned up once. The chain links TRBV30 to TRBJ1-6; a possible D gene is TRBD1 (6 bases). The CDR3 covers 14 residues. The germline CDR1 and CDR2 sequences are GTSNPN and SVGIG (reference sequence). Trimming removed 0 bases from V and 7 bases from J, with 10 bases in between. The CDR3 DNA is TGTGCCTGGAGTGTTCCAGGGGTAAATTCACCCCTCCACTTT. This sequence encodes CAWSVPGVNSPLHF.

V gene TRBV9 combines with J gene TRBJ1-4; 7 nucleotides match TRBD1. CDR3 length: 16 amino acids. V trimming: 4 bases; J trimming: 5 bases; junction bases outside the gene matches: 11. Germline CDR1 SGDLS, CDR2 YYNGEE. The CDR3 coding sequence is TGTGCCAGCAGCCCTCGACCGGGACAGCCAAATGAAAAACTGTTTTTT. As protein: CASSPRPGQPNEKLFF.

This chain's CDR3 is CASSWGQNREKLFF. In DNA form, the CDR3 reads TGTGCCAGCAGCTGGGGACAGAACAGGGAAAAACTGTTTTTT. The gene calls are TRBV6-5 and TRBJ1-4; 7 nucleotides line up with TRBD1. The CDR3 is 14 amino acids. CDR1 and CDR2 (germline): MNHEY, SVGAGI. With 6 bases clipped from V and 8 bases from J, the junction kept 9 bases outside the gene matches.

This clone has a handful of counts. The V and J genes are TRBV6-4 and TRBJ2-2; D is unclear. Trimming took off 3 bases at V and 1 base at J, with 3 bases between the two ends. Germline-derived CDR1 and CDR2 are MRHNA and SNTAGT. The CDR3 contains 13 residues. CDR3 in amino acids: CASSEGNTGELFF. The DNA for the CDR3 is TGTGCCAGCAGTGAGGGGAACACCGGGGAGCTGTTTTTT.

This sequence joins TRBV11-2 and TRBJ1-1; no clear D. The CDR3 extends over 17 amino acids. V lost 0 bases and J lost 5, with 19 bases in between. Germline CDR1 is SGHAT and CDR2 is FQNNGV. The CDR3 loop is CASSLDQWGRHGTEAFF. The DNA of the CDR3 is TGTGCCAGCAGCTTAGATCAATGGGGTCGGCACGGTACTGAAGCTTTCTTT.

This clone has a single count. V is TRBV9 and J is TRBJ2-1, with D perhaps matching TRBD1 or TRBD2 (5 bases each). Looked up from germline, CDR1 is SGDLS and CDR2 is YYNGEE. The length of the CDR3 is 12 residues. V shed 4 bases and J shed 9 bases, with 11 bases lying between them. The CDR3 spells CASSPGTIEQFF. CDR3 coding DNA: TGTGCCAGCAGCCCCGGGACCATTGAGCAGTTCTTC.

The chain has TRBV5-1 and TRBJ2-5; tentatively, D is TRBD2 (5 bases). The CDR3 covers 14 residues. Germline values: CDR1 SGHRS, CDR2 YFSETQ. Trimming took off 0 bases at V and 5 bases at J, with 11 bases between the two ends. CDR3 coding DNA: TGCGCCAGCAGCTTGGTGCCGGGCGGGGAGACCCAGTACTTC. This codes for CASSLVPGGETQYF.

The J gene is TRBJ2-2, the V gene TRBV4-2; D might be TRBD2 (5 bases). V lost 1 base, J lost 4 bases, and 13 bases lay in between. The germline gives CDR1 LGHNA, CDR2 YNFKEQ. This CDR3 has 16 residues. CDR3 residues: CASSQGRGAGTGELFF. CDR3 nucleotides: TGTGCCAGCAGCCAAGGTCGCGGCGCGGGCACCGGGGAGCTGTTTTTT.

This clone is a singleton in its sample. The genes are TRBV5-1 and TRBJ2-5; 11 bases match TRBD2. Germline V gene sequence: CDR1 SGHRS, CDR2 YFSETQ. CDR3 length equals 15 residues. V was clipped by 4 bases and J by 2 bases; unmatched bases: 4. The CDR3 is CASSRGTSGQETQYF. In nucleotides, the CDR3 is TGCGCCAGCAGCCGAGGGACTAGCGGACAAGAGACCCAGTACTTC.

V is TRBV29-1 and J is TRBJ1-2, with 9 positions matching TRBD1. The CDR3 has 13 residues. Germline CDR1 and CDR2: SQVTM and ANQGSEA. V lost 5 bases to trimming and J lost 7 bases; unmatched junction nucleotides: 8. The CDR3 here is CSVYTGTGSGYTF. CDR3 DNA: TGCAGCGTTTATACCGGGACAGGGTCTGGCTACACCTTC. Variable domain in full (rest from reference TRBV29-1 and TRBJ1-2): SAVISQKPSRDICQRGTSLTIQCQVDSQVTMMFWYRQQPGQSLTLIATANQGSEATYESGFVIDKFPISRPNLTFSTLTVSNMSPEDSSIYLCSVYTGTGSGYTFGSGTRLTVV.

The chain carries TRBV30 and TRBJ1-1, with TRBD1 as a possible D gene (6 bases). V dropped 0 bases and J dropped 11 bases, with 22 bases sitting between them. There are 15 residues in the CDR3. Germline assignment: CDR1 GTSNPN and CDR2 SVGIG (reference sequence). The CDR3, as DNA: TGTGCCTGGAGTGTAAACAGGGTTTACCGCAGCGGGGCTTTCTTT. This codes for CAWSVNRVYRSGAFF.

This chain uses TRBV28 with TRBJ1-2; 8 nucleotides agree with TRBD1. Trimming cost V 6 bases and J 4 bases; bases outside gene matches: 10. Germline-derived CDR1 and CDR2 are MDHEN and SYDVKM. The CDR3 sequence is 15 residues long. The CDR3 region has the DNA TGTGCCAGCAGCCCAAATGGACAGGGCGTCTATGGCTACACCTTC. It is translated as CASSPNGQGVYGYTF.

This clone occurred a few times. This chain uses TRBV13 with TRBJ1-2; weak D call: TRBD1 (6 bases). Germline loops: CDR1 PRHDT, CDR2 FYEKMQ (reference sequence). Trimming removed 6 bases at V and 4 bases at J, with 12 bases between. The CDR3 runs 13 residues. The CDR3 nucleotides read TGTGCCAGCAGGGCTCAGGGGCTCTATGGCTACACCTTC. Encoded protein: CASRAQGLYGYTF.

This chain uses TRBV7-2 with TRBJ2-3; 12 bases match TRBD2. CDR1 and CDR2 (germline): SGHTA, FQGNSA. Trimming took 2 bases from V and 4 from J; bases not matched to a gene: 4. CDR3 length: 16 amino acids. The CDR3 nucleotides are TGTGCCAGCAGCTTAACTAGCGGGAGGTTCTCAGATACGCAGTATTTT. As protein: CASSLTSGRFSDTQYF.

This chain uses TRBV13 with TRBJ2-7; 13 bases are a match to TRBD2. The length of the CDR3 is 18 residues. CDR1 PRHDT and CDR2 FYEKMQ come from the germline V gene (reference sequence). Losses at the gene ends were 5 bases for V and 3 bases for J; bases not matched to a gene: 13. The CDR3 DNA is TGTGCCAGCAGCAGGGGACTAGCGGGACCCGGCCTGAACTACGAGCAGTACTTC. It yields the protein CASSRGLAGPGLNYEQYF.